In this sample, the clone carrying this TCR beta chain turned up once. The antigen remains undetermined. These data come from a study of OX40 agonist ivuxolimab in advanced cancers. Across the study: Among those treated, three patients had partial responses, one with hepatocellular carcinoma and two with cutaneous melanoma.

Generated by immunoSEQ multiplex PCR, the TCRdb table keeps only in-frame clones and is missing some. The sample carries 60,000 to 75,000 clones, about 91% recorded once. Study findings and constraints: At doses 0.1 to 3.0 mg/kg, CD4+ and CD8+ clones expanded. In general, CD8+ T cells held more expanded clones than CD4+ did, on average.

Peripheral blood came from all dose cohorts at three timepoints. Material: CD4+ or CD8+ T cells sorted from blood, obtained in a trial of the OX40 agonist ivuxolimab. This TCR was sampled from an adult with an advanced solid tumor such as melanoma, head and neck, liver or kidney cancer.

The CDR3 sequence is CASSLAGGADTQYF. The CDR3 coding sequence is TGTGCCAGCAGCTTAGCGGGGGGAGCAGATACGCAGTATTTT. This chain links TRBV7-6 with TRBJ2-3; D perhaps matches TRBD2 (6 bases). Per the germline V gene, CDR1 is SGHVS and CDR2 is FNYEAQ. The CDR3 runs to 14 residues. V lost 0 bases and J 4 bases, leaving 8 bases between the germline ends.